This T cell receptor (beta chain) was sequenced in a study of T cells in Graves' hyperthyroidism and ophthalmopathy. This clonotype was recorded a few times. Template material for amplifying TCR beta CDR3 regions consisted of RNA transcripts. The HTBI primer set served for first-round RT-PCR of the TCR CDR3. TCRdb ran MiXCR on the multiplex PCR reads and lists one entry per CDR3 protein. Of under 350,000 distinct CDR3 sequences listed, about 20% are singletons. V lost 5 bases to trimming and J lost 14 bases, with 18 bases between them. The CDR3 is made up of 13 amino acids. Germline V CDR1 and CDR2: KGHDR, SFDVKD.

The sequence derives from a woman in her fifties or sixties with Graves' hyperthyroidism. Sequencing used blood. The genes are TRBV24-1 and TRBJ2-1; D is tentatively TRBD1 or TRBD2 (5 bases each). The CDR3, as DNA: TGTGCCACCAGTGTGAACAGAGGGGAAGGGGAGTTCTTC. Protein: CATSVNRGEGEFF.